This T cell receptor (beta chain) was identified during a study of CD8 T cells in Susac syndrome. Study-wide findings and caveats: In TEMRA cells and active patients, CD8+ clonal expansion in Susac reached its peak.

CD8+ and CD4+ T cells from blood underwent TCR beta sequencing. Trimming took 8 bases from V and 3 from J, leaving 17 bases between them. Germline V lookup: CDR1 MNHEY, CDR2 SMNVEV (reference sequence). The CDR3 runs 14 residues. With respect to this clonotype: Its specificity is unknown.

RNA amounts of about 0.5 to 1 ug underwent reverse transcription with random hexamers. TCRdb called the immunoSEQ multiplex PCR reads again in MiXCR, with one record for every CDR3 protein. The table shows some 130,000 distinct CDR3 sequences, with 95% occurring only once. The TCR originated in a human donor with Susac syndrome. This sequence joins TRBV27 and TRBJ2-7; possibly TRBD1 for D (6 bases). Sequencing used CD8+ T cells from PBMCs. The chain's CDR3 is CASGPDRNYYEQYF. Here the CDR3 DNA reads TGTGCCAGCGGACCGGACAGAAACTACTACGAGCAGTACTTC.